A single T cell receptor beta chain is shown here with its context. The target antigen is unknown. The sample originates from a study of chemoradiotherapy in HPV16-positive cancers. Study results and limitations: Candidate HPV-specific clones and E7-related TCR motifs grew in tumor during treatment.

The repertoire was sequenced with immunoSEQ multiplex PCR; TCRdb's copy has only in-frame clones and lacks some. This table has about 6,500 clones, 90% appearing once. This sequence was found in a human donor with HPV-associated anogenital cancer. The sequencing used blood, collected from a patient who underwent chemoradiotherapy.

The CDR3 DNA follows: TGTGCCATCAGTGAGGGGAGGGCGCGGTACACTGAAGCTTTCTTT. Translation gives CAISEGRARYTEAFF. The gene calls are TRBV10-3 and TRBJ1-1; D gene unclear. This CDR3 comprises 15 residues. In germline, CDR1 is ENHRY, CDR2 SYGVKD. Trimming pared 2 bases from V and 3 bases from J, leaving 13 bases between.